The subject of this entry is one T cell receptor beta chain. The sample originates from a study of blood T cell repertoires in COVID-19. In the study overall: The study drew acute and convalescent COVID-19 samples from the United States, Italy and Spain.

The V gene end was trimmed by 5 bases and the J gene end by 8 bases; junction bases not matched to a gene: 12. Germline CDR1 reads SEHNR; CDR2 reads FQNEAQ (reference sequence). The CDR3 has 15 amino acids. The authors' processing: Cell counts per sample came from amplifying reference gene primers. Assay used: immunoSEQ multiplex PCR; TCRdb lists only in-frame clones, some missing. Clone size and V and J calls were adopted from that table, with D and trimming inferred from the DNA. The data show some 170,000 clones, with 70% to 90% seen just once and more than 1% held by the top ten. The TCR comes from a man aged 35-49 years with acute or convalescent COVID-19. The sample comprised peripheral blood. The rearrangement links TRBV7-9 to TRBJ1-2, with 9 bases identical to TRBD1. The CDR3 loop reads CASSLTGQGDFGYTF. The CDR3 bases are TGTGCCAGCAGCCTAACGGGACAGGGTGACTTCGGCTACACCTTC.